The rows below give T cell receptor beta chains drawn from one sample of a study of cytomegalovirus exposure and HLA in healthy donors. TCRdb's table, derived via immunoSEQ multiplex PCR, lists solely in-frame clones and lacks some. The sample consists of under 200,000 clones, around 80% of them appearing once. Sequencing was performed on PBMCs. All receptors derive from a woman aged 18-29 years in good health and CMV-seronegative. Each CDR3 is given with its conserved first and last residue. The D gene is left open where the match is weak. Some rows have no size entry. The others give once, few or many, or a class for an expanded clone.

clone size	V gene	D gene	J gene	CDR3 DNA	CDR3 protein
-	TRBV4-3	TRBD1	TRBJ2-7	TGCGCCAGCAGCCGAGAGGACAGGCCATACGAGCAGTACTTC	CASSREDRPYEQYF
-	TRBV6-1	-	TRBJ1-2	TGTGCCAGCAGTGTAACCTCCGGGACTCAGGCTGGCTACACCTTC	CASSVTSGTQAGYTF
-	TRBV5-4	-	TRBJ2-7	TGTGCCAGCAGCCAGGGTGAGGCCTACGAGCAGTACTTC	CASSQGEAYEQYF
few	TRBV10-3	-	TRBJ2-1	TGTGCCATTCAGGACTTGCCCTACAATGAGCAGTTCTTC	CAIQDLPYNEQFF
-	TRBV7-2	TRBD2	TRBJ2-4	TGTGCCAGCAGCCTACTAGCGGGAGGGTTAGCCAAAAACATTCAGTACTTC	CASSLLAGGLAKNIQYF
-	TRBV15	-	TRBJ2-7	TGTGCCACCAGCGTCCCCGGGGATAGCGCCTACGAGCAGTACTTC	CATSVPGDSAYEQYF
-	TRBV7-8	-	TRBJ2-3	TGTGCCAGCAGTGCCGAGATCACAGATACGCAGTATTTT	CASSAEITDTQYF
-	TRBV5-5	-	TRBJ1-3	TGTGCCAGCAGCCCCGCGGTCCCTGGAAACACCATATATTTT	CASSPAVPGNTIYF
once	TRBV9	-	TRBJ2-1	TGTGCCAGCAGCGTCCCAAGGTTAGTCCGGTGGACTCCAGCCTACAATGAGCAGTTCTTC	CASSVPRLVRWTPAYNEQFF
-	TRBV7-6	TRBD1	TRBJ1-1	TGTGCCAGCGGCATTCCGGGACAGGGGTACACTGAAGCTTTCTTT	CASGIPGQGYTEAFF
-	TRBV14	-	TRBJ2-5	TGTGCCAGCGGCCAAGTTCCCGGACTCCAAGAGACCCAGTACTTC	CASGQVPGLQETQYF
once	TRBV29-1	-	TRBJ2-7	TGCAGCGTTGGGAGGGACAGTTCTTCCTACGAGCAGTACTTC	CSVGRDSSSYEQYF
-	TRBV25-1	-	TRBJ2-2	TGTGCCAGCAGTTTGGACTTAACCGGGGAGCTGTTTTTT	CASSLDLTGELFF
-	TRBV11-3	TRBD2	TRBJ2-2	TGTGCCAGCAGCTTTCTTAGCGGGAGCTATTCGGGGGAGCTGTTTTTT	CASSFLSGSYSGELFF
few	TRBV15	TRBD1	TRBJ1-4	TGTGCCACCAGCATTGGGACAGGGAATGAAAAACTGTTTTTT	CATSIGTGNEKLFF
-	TRBV5-1	TRBD1	TRBJ1-5	TGCGCCAGCAAACTAGAACAGGGGGGTGGACAGCCCCAGCATTTT	CASKLEQGGGQPQHF
-	TRBV5-5	TRBD2	TRBJ2-1	TGTGCCAGCAGCTTGGTACTAGCGGGGGTCGGGGCCTACAATGAGCAGTTCTTC	CASSLVLAGVGAYNEQFF
-	TRBV14	TRBD2	TRBJ2-1	TGTGCCAGCAGCCAAGTAAGGACTAGCGGGAGAAATGAGCAGTTCTTC	CASSQVRTSGRNEQFF
-	TRBV6-5	TRBD1	TRBJ2-3	TGTGCCAGCAGTTCCCGGGACAGATATAGCACAGATACGCAGTATTTT	CASSSRDRYSTDTQYF
-	TRBV27	-	TRBJ2-2	TGTGCCAGCAGCCCGGGACTGGCGAACGGGGAGCTGTTTTTT	CASSPGLANGELFF
-	TRBV10-1	TRBD2	TRBJ2-1	TGCGCCAGCAGTGAGACTAGCGGGACCCGAAATACCTACAATGAGCAGTTCTTC	CASSETSGTRNTYNEQFF
once	TRBV10-3	-	TRBJ1-5	TGTGCCATCAGTGAATCGGGTTGGTCCCAGCATTTT	CAISESGWSQHF
-	TRBV5-1	TRBD2	TRBJ2-7	TGCGCCAGCAGCTTGGCCGTAGGACTAGCGGACATCTACGAGCAGTACTTC	CASSLAVGLADIYEQYF
-	TRBV14	TRBD2	TRBJ2-5	TGTGCCAGCAGCCAAGGGCGGATGGCGGGAGGGCCCTGGGAGACCCAGTACTTC	CASSQGRMAGGPWETQYF
once	TRBV29-1	-	TRBJ2-3	TGCAGCGCAGTTGGTGGCACAGATACGCAGTATTTT	CSAVGGTDTQYF
-	TRBV11-2	TRBD1	TRBJ2-2	TGTGCCAGCAGCTTTAGGGACAGGGAATCCGGGGAGCTGTTTTTT	CASSFRDRESGELFF
-	TRBV7-2	TRBD1	TRBJ1-1	TGTGCCAGCAGCCGGGGACAGGCTAACACTGAAGCTTTCTTT	CASSRGQANTEAFF
-	TRBV19	TRBD1	TRBJ1-4	TGTGCCAGTAGCTCCCAGCCCACAGGGGGCATGGAAAAACTGTTTTTT	CASSSQPTGGMEKLFF
-	TRBV28	-	TRBJ1-4	TGTGCCAGCAGTTTAGGGGGGGGCGCAAAACTGTTTTTT	CASSLGGGAKLFF
-	TRBV27	-	TRBJ2-5	TGTGCCAGCAGTTTCTCTACTTCGTACCAAGAGGCCCAGTACTTC	CASSFSTSYQEAQYF
-	TRBV7-8	TRBD2	TRBJ2-7	TGTGCCAGCAGCTTACGAGGTCCGTTCCAAAAGACTAGCGGGAGCTCCTACGAGCAGTACTTC	CASSLRGPFQKTSGSSYEQYF
once	TRBV5-1	-	TRBJ1-2	TGCGCCAGCAGCTTGGGGCAGGGGAGGGCATTTAACTATGGCTACACCTTC	CASSLGQGRAFNYGYTF
-	TRBV9	-	TRBJ2-1	TGTGCCAGCAGCGTAGAGGCTAGCAGGTTGTCCTACAATGAGCAGTTCTTC	CASSVEASRLSYNEQFF
-	TRBV7-2	-	TRBJ1-1	TGTGCCAGCAGCCCACAATCCCTGTCGGCTTTCTTT	CASSPQSLSAFF
-	TRBV4-2	-	TRBJ2-2	TGTGCCAGCAGCTTGCCGGGAGTAAACACCGGGGAGCTGTTTTTT	CASSLPGVNTGELFF
-	TRBV11-2	-	TRBJ2-5	TGTGCCAGCAGCTTAGGGAGCGGACTGCAAGAGACCCAGTACTTC	CASSLGSGLQETQYF
-	TRBV7-9	-	TRBJ2-2	TGTGCCAGCAGCTTAGATGTCGGGGGAGACACCGGGGAGCTGTTTTTT	CASSLDVGGDTGELFF
-	TRBV6-6	-	TRBJ2-2	TGTGCCAGCAGTTACTCCCCTCAGACAGCCACCGGGGAGCTGTTTTTT	CASSYSPQTATGELFF
-	TRBV4-3	TRBD1	TRBJ1-2	TGCGCCAGCAGCCCCTGGGACAGGGAACCCTATGGCTACACCTTC	CASSPWDREPYGYTF
once	TRBV4-3	TRBD1	TRBJ2-1	TGCGCCAGCAGCCAAGATTACTTAGGGACAGGGGCCTACAATGAGCAGTTCTTC	CASSQDYLGTGAYNEQFF
-	TRBV27	TRBD2	TRBJ2-5	TGTGCCAGCAGTTTGACTAGCGGGATTGTTTTCGCGACGGAGACCCAGTACTTC	CASSLTSGIVFATETQYF
-	TRBV19	TRBD1	TRBJ1-1	TGTGCCAGTAGCCCAGAGGGACAGGGGGCGGCGAACACTGAAGCTTTCTTT	CASSPEGQGAANTEAFF
-	TRBV2	TRBD1	TRBJ1-6	TGTGCCAGCCAGGGACAGCCGAGCTCCTATAATTCACCCCTCCACTTT	CASQGQPSSYNSPLHF
-	TRBV7-2	-	TRBJ2-7	TGTGCCAGCAGCTTAACGGGAGTAGTCTACGAGCAGTACTTC	CASSLTGVVYEQYF
-	TRBV30	-	TRBJ2-3	TGTGCCTGGAGTGTCGGGACTAGCACAGATACGCAGTATTTT	CAWSVGTSTDTQYF
-	TRBV4-3	-	TRBJ1-5	TGCGCCAGCAGCCAAGATTCGGGGGACAGCAATCAGCCCCAGCATTTT	CASSQDSGDSNQPQHF
-	TRBV5-6	TRBD2	TRBJ2-3	TGTGCCAGCAGCCCTTCGGGTAGCGGGAGCACAGATACGCAGTATTTT	CASSPSGSGSTDTQYF
-	TRBV29-1	-	TRBJ2-3	TGCAGCGTAACAGCCACAGATACGCAGTATTTT	CSVTATDTQYF
-	TRBV6-5	TRBD1	TRBJ1-1	TGTGCCAGCAGTTACACAGGGGGGAACACTGAAGCTTTCTTT	CASSYTGGNTEAFF
-	TRBV10-2	-	TRBJ2-3	TGCGCCAGCAGTGATGGGCAGTCCTATCTTAGTGGAACAGATACGCAGTATTTT	CASSDGQSYLSGTDTQYF
few	TRBV6-6	-	TRBJ1-5	TGTGCCAGCAGGGGGACGGACAGAAGCAATCAGCCCCAGCATTTT	CASRGTDRSNQPQHF